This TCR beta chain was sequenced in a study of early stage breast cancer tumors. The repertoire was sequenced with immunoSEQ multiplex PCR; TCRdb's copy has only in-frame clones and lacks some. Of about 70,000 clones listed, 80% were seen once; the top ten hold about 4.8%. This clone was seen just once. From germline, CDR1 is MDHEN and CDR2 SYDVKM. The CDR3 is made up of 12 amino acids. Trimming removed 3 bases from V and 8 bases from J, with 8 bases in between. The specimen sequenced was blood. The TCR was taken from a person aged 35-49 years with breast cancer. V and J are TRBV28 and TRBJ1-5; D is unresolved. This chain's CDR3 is CASSLLVEPQHF. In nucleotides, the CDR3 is TGTGCCAGCAGTTTGTTGGTTGAGCCCCAGCATTTT.